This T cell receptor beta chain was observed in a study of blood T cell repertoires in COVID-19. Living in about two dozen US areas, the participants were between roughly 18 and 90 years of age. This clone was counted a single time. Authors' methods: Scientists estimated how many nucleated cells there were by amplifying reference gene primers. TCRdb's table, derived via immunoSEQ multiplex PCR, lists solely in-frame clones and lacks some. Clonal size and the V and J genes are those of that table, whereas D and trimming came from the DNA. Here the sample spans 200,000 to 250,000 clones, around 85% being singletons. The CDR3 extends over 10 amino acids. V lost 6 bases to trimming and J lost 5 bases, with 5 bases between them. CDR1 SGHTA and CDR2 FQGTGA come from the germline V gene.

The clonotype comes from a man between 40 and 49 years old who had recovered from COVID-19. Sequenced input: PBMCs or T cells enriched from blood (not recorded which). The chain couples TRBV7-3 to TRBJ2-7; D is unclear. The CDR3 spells CASRRDEQYF. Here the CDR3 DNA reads TGTGCCAGCAGACGGGACGAGCAGTACTTC. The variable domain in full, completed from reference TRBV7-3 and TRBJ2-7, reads GAGVSQTPSNKVTEKGKYVELRCDPISGHTALYWYRQSLGQGPEFLIYFQGTGAADDSGLPNDRFFAVRPEGSVSTLKIQRTERGDSAVYLCASRRDEQYFGPGTRLTVT.